The 9 T cell receptor beta chains given below trace back to one sample, sequenced in a study of liver allograft versus peripheral blood T cells. Study-wide context: What was compared were the T cell receptor repertoires in transplanted livers and those in the peripheral blood of recipients.

Each CDR3 protein gets one entry after TCRdb re-called the reads with MiXCR. The sample yields under 5,000 distinct CDR3 sequences, 13% to 15% seen once. The receptors derive from a human patient who had a liver transplant. The graft donor may be the source of some T cells.

This clonotype is termed medium-sized. The J gene is TRBJ1-5, the V gene TRBV6-1; D not resolved. The germline CDR1 and CDR2 sequences are MNHNS and SASEGT. This CDR3 is 14 amino acids long. Trimming stripped 2 bases from V and 3 bases from J, with 8 bases between. The chain's CDR3 is CASSELVPNQPQHF. CDR3 bases: TGTGCCAGCAGTGAATTGGTCCCCAATCAGCCCCAGCATTTT.

The V gene is TRBV29-1, the J gene TRBJ1-2, with 8 nucleotides matching TRBD1. V lost 6 bases and J lost 8; bases outside the gene matches: 2. CDR1 and CDR2 (germline): SQVTM, ANQGSEA. There are 10 residues in the CDR3. The CDR3 coding sequence is TGCAGCGTAGGACAGGGAGGCTACACCTTC. Translated: CSVGQGGYTF.

This clonotype was seen at least ten times. The chain combines TRBV9 with TRBJ2-1, with 12 positions matching TRBD2. Trimming removed 3 bases from V and 0 bases from J; junction bases left unmatched: 7. Germline V gives CDR1 SGDLS, CDR2 YYNGEE. The CDR3 extends over 18 amino acids. The CDR3 region has the DNA TGTGCCAGCAGCGGCGGGACTAGCGGGCAGAGCTCCTACAATGAGCAGTTCTTC. Its translation is CASSGGTSGQSSYNEQFF.

The table lists this clonotype with many counts. The chain carries TRBV7-9 and TRBJ2-1; D is ambiguous. With 4 bases removed from V and 8 bases from J, the gap between germline ends came to 12 bases. Germline loops: CDR1 SEHNR, CDR2 FQNEAQ (reference sequence). CDR3 length: 13 amino acids. The CDR3 here is CASSSDVQDEQFF. The DNA for the CDR3 is TGTGCCAGCAGCTCGGACGTACAAGATGAGCAGTTCTTC.

This clonotype appeared many times. The chain carries TRBV12-3 or TRBV12-4 and TRBJ1-1, with a weak D call TRBD1 (6 bases). The CDR3 runs 14 residues. V dropped 1 base and J dropped 5 bases, with 11 bases sitting between them. CDR3 in DNA: TGTGCCAGCAGTTTAGGAGGGGGAGGGACTGAAGCTTTCTTT. It specifies CASSLGGGGTEAFF.

This clonotype is deemed medium-sized. V usage is TRBV19 and J usage is TRBJ1-5; D remains ambiguous. V shed 2 bases and J shed 3 bases, with 5 bases lying between them. This CDR3 spans 13 amino acids. Germline CDR1 LNHDA, CDR2 SQIVND (reference sequence). The CDR3 nucleotides are TGTGCCAGTAGTATATTTCCCAATCAGCCCCAGCATTTT. This gives the protein CASSIFPNQPQHF.

This clonotype is medium-sized by share. The chain employs TRBV7-9 and TRBJ2-7, with D hard to call. This CDR3 has 11 amino acids. V lost 7 bases, J lost 7 bases, and 11 bases lay in between. Germline V gene sequence: CDR1 SEHNR, CDR2 FQNEAQ (reference sequence). The CDR3 DNA sequence: TGTGCCAGCACTCTCGGAGAGGAGCAGTACTTC. It encodes CASTLGEEQYF.

This clonotype counts as medium-sized (0.01 to 0.1%). The chain joins TRBV12-3 or TRBV12-4 to TRBJ1-5; 9 bases agree with TRBD1. V lost 6 bases, J lost 2 bases, and 8 bases stayed unmatched. This CDR3 is built from 16 residues. CDR3 protein: CASRTEQGAGNQPQHF. In DNA, the CDR3 is TGTGCCAGCAGGACTGAACAGGGGGCAGGCAATCAGCCCCAGCATTTT.

At least ten counts were recorded for this clonotype. The chain uses TRBV9 and TRBJ2-2; unclear D gene. In germline, CDR1 is SGDLS, CDR2 YYNGEE. Trimming removed 0 bases from V and 1 base from J, with 4 bases in between. CDR3 size: 14 residues. DNA for the CDR3: TGTGCCAGCAGCGTAGGACAGAACACCGGGGAGCTGTTTTTT. Translated, it gives CASSVGQNTGELFF.